This T cell receptor beta chain was observed in a study of CD8 T cells in ankylosing spondylitis (dated by TCRdb to about 2017). Background on the whole study: T cell receptor beta repertoires were profiled in healthy donors and ankylosing spondylitis patients so that disease-linked TCR variants could be found. The full study cohort comprised 25 ankylosing spondylitis patients and around 100 healthy donors. Peripheral blood samples were taken, and synovial fluid was additionally collected from ankylosing spondylitis patients. The research as a whole found: Significant enrichment of the disease-linked clones was reported in matched synovial fluid samples from ankylosing spondylitis patients. A TCR beta motif made up of several highly homologous amino acid variants appeared to be characteristic of blood from ankylosing spondylitis patients. Some TCR beta motif variants had previously been reported in synovial fluid and blood of reactive arthritis patients, which suggested common disease-initiation mechanisms. The disease-linked clones showed a CD8+ phenotype and occurred at relatively low frequencies in peripheral blood.

For this clonotype: The antigen this receptor binds is unknown. No quality values exist for individual bases; no much larger clone is one base distant.

The CDR3 measures 17 amino acids from cysteine to phenylalanine. Kept here is only the CDR3 DNA, which spans 51 bases and is read in frame from base 1. V is cut back by 2 bases and J by 0 bases, with 4 bases in the junction unmatched. The germline V gene yields MDHEN for CDR1 and SYDVKM for CDR2. The sequencer was an Illumina HiSeq 2500. Quantitative 5'-RACE with molecular barcodes was the method used to prepare the TCR beta libraries. On the authors' methods: To identify disease-linked TCR variants, a new computational method was used, one built on a probabilistic model of VDJ rearrangement. TCRdb ran its own pipeline on the public reads, namely fastp trimming at Q25 and MiXCR clone calling, and kept in-frame beta chains. Rows with a matching CDR3 protein are joined into one entry that keeps the most common DNA and genes. None of the V and J calls come from the authors' own analysis; TCRdb made them. In this sample the table shows hundreds of thousands of distinct CDR3 sequences, more than 15% of which occur a single time. The ten top clones hold approximately 1% of the sample.

The source is a male donor with ankylosing spondylitis. In this chain, TRBV28 is recombined with TRBJ2-5; TRBD2 agrees with 12 junctional bases. Sequenced sample: blood, either unsorted or a sorted T cell fraction (not recorded which). The nucleotide sequence reads as follows: TGTGCCAGCAGTTTAAAACTAGCGGGGGGAAACCAAGAGACCCAGTACTTC. Its amino acids are CASSLKLAGGNQETQYF.